The 13 T cell receptor beta chains below come from one sample, sequenced in a study of blood T cell repertoires in COVID-19. Only in-frame clones appear in the TCRdb table, and some are missing; sequencing was by immunoSEQ multiplex PCR. The sample shows over 350,000 clones, 88% of them seen only once. Sequenced input: PBMCs or T cells enriched from blood (not recorded which). These receptors were taken from a woman aged 18-30 years who had recovered from COVID-19.

V gene TRBV5-1 combines with J gene TRBJ1-2; D is unclear. V was shortened by 4 bases and J by 2 bases, with 12 bases between the two germline ends. CDR1 is SGHRS and CDR2 is YFSETQ in the germline V gene. The CDR3 totals 14 residues. The CDR3 is CASSPDRGNYGYTF. For the CDR3, the DNA is TGCGCCAGCAGCCCGGACCGAGGGAACTATGGCTACACCTTC. The entire variable domain, with the rest obtained from reference TRBV5-1 and TRBJ1-2, is as follows: KAGVTQTPRYLIKTRGQQVTLSCSPISGHRSVSWYQQTPGQGLQFLFEYFSETQRNKGNFPGRFSGRQFSNSRSEMNVSTLELGDSALYLCASSPDRGNYGYTFGSGTRLTVV.

The chain has TRBV2 and TRBJ1-2; 9 bases align to TRBD1. The CDR3 loop spans 11 amino acids. The J segment lost 13 bases and the V segment lost 2 bases, leaving 2 bases of the junction unmatched. The V gene's germline CDR1 is SNHLY and CDR2 FYNNEI. Here the CDR3 DNA reads TGTGCCAGCAGTGAAAGGGACAGGGCCACCTTC. It specifies CASSERDRATF.

V gene TRBV5-1 combines with J gene TRBJ1-2; 10 positions match TRBD1. Unmatched junction bases numbered 10, after V lost 3 bases and J lost 5 bases. Germline V gene lookup returns CDR1 SGHRS and CDR2 YFSETQ. The CDR3 runs to 16 residues. CDR3 sequence (DNA): TGCGCCAGCAGCTACGGGACAGGGGCACTAGGATATGGCTACACCTTC. Protein sequence: CASSYGTGALGYGYTF.

The V gene is TRBV7-3, the J gene TRBJ1-6; 7 positions agree with TRBD1. Germline V gene lookup returns CDR1 SGHTA and CDR2 FQGTGA. The CDR3 has 16 residues. Trimming at V came to 5 bases and at J to 7 bases, leaving 11 bases not matched to a gene. The CDR3 region has the DNA TGTGCCAGCAGCCAGGAACCGGGACAGAAGAATTCACCCCTCCACTTT. As protein: CASSQEPGQKNSPLHF. Together with reference TRBV7-3 and TRBJ1-6, the CDR3 gives the full variable domain: GAGVSQTPSNKVTEKGKYVELRCDPISGHTALYWYRQSLGQGPEFLIYFQGTGAADDSGLPNDRFFAVRPEGSVSTLKIQRTERGDSAVYLCASSQEPGQKNSPLHFGNGTRLTVT.

This sequence joins TRBV10-2 and TRBJ1-4; D not resolved. Trimming removed 6 bases from V and 5 bases from J, with 10 bases in between. CDR1 and CDR2 from the germline V gene are WSHSY and SAAADI. The CDR3 spans 13 residues. The chain's CDR3 is CASRRELNEKLFF. The CDR3 DNA is TGCGCCAGCAGGAGGGAACTAAATGAAAAACTGTTTTTT.

About this clone itself: Other nucleotide sequences from this sample produce the same CDR3. The rearrangement links TRBV2 to TRBJ2-3; 7 bases fit TRBD2. Germline V gene data show CDR1 as SNHLY and CDR2 as FYNNEI. This CDR3 has 14 amino acids. The J segment lost 0 bases and the V segment lost 8 bases, leaving 5 bases of the junction unmatched. DNA for the CDR3: TGTGCCAGCCGGCGCGGGGGTAGCACAGATACGCAGTATTTT. It yields the protein CASRRGGSTDTQYF.

This clone was detected only a few times. The rearrangement links TRBV27 to TRBJ1-2; 8 nucleotides match TRBD1. The CDR3 covers 16 residues. Germline V lookup: CDR1 MNHEY, CDR2 SMNVEV (reference sequence). With 6 bases clipped from V and 0 bases from J, the junction kept 9 bases outside the gene matches. In DNA, the CDR3 is TGTGCCAGCAGCTTCGACAGGGGCCTTTCTAACTATGGCTACACCTTC. Translated, it gives CASSFDRGLSNYGYTF.

This chain joins TRBV7-3 and TRBJ1-2; TRBD1 aligns across 8 bases. CDR3 length: 14 residues. Germline values: CDR1 SGHTA, CDR2 FQGTGA. Losses at the gene ends were 5 bases for V and 8 bases for J; bases not matched to a gene: 10. The CDR3 sequence is CASSANPDRGGYTF. CDR3 coding DNA: TGTGCCAGCAGCGCTAATCCCGACAGGGGCGGCTACACCTTC.

This clone appeared a single time. This rearrangement joins TRBV6-4 to TRBJ2-3; TRBD1 aligns across 10 bases. The V gene's germline CDR1 is MRHNA and CDR2 SNTAGT. J lost 4 bases, V lost 5 bases, and 3 bases had no gene match. CDR3 size: 14 residues. The CDR3 loop reads CASSSDRGSDTQYF. DNA of the CDR3: TGTGCCAGCAGTTCGGACAGGGGGTCAGATACGCAGTATTTT.

The V and J genes are TRBV10-3 and TRBJ1-1; the D gene is possibly TRBD1 (5 bases). Germline V lookup: CDR1 ENHRY, CDR2 SYGVKD. This CDR3 spans 15 amino acids. Trimming left V 3 bases short and J 0 bases short, with 11 bases between. In DNA, the CDR3 is TGTGCCATCAGTGATGACAGAGATATGAACACTGAAGCTTTCTTT. This translates into CAISDDRDMNTEAFF.

This chain links TRBV2 with TRBJ2-3; weak D call: TRBD1 (5 bases). The germline V and J ends were trimmed by 3 bases and 2 bases, with 12 bases remaining between them. Germline loops: CDR1 SNHLY, CDR2 FYNNEI. This CDR3 spans 15 amino acids. CDR3 residues: CASSEGQGYTDTQYF. CDR3 DNA: TGTGCCAGCAGTGAGGGTCAGGGATACACAGATACGCAGTATTTT.

The J gene is TRBJ1-4, the V gene TRBV7-9, with 7 bases lining up with TRBD1. Germline V gene sequence: CDR1 SEHNR, CDR2 FQNEAQ (reference sequence). This CDR3 contains 15 residues. The ends lost 1 base at V and 8 bases at J; junction bases unmatched: 7. The CDR3 DNA reads as TGTGCCAGCAGCTTAGATCAGGGGGTGGACGAAAAACTGTTTTTT. It encodes CASSLDQGVDEKLFF.

This chain uses TRBV5-5 with TRBJ1-5, with TRBD1 identical over 7 bases. The junction had 3 bases not matched to a gene; V was cut back by 3 bases and J by 3 bases. The CDR3 extends over 14 amino acids. The V gene's germline CDR1 is SGHKS and CDR2 YYEKEE (reference sequence). CDR3 bases: TGTGCCAGCAGCTGGGGACAGAACAATCAGCCCCAGCATTTT. It translates to CASSWGQNNQPQHF. The whole variable domain, filled in from reference TRBV5-5 and TRBJ1-5, reads DAGVTQSPTHLIKTRGQQVTLRCSPISGHKSVSWYQQVLGQGPQFIFQYYEKEERGRGNFPDRFSARQFPNYSSELNVNALLLGDSALYLCASSWGQNNQPQHFGDGTRLSIL.